This is a list of T cell receptor beta chains from one sample in a study of T cell responses to AZD1222 COVID-19 vaccine. TCRdb's copy holds only in-frame clones and misses some; the assay was immunoSEQ multiplex PCR. The sample lists about 140,000 clones; 80% to 90% were seen once. This specimen was peripheral blood, taken on day 0 of AZD1222 vaccination. Receptors were obtained from an adult in good health. CDR3s include the opening cysteine and the closing phenylalanine or tryptophan. The D gene is left open where the match is weak. Clone size is not always given. Where it is, it says once, few, many or a class for expanded clones.

j_call: TRBJ1-4
clone_size: -
v_call: TRBV19
d_call: -
cdr3_aa: CASSITATNEKLFF
cdr3_nt: TGTGCCAGTAGTATTACAGCAACTAATGAAAAACTGTTTTTT

j_call: TRBJ1-4
clone_size: once
v_call: TRBV5-5
d_call: -
cdr3_aa: CASSPRSGETNEKLFF
cdr3_nt: TGTGCCAGCAGCCCCCGTTCGGGAGAAACTAATGAAAAACTGTTTTTT

j_call: TRBJ2-7
clone_size: once
v_call: TRBV6-5
d_call: TRBD1
cdr3_aa: CATVGQKRTYEQYF
cdr3_nt: TGTGCCACCGTGGGACAGAAGCGCACCTACGAGCAGTACTTC

j_call: TRBJ1-6
clone_size: once
v_call: TRBV2
d_call: -
cdr3_aa: CASSERDLNSPLHF
cdr3_nt: TGTGCCAGCAGTGAGAGGGATCTCAATTCACCCCTCCACTTT

j_call: TRBJ2-5
clone_size: -
v_call: TRBV28
d_call: TRBD1
cdr3_aa: CASSLLAGGLETQYF
cdr3_nt: TGTGCCAGCAGTTTATTAGCAGGGGGATTAGAGACCCAGTACTTC

j_call: TRBJ1-2
clone_size: -
v_call: TRBV28
d_call: -
cdr3_aa: CASSLPSYLINYGYTF
cdr3_nt: TGTGCCAGCAGTTTACCCAGCTATTTGATTAACTATGGCTACACCTTC

j_call: TRBJ2-1
clone_size: -
v_call: TRBV7-8
d_call: TRBD2
cdr3_aa: CASSLEVGRLFF
cdr3_nt: TGTGCCAGCAGCTTAGAGGTCGGGAGGTTGTTCTTC

j_call: TRBJ1-1
clone_size: -
v_call: TRBV5-1
d_call: -
cdr3_aa: CASSSGQYYTEAFF
cdr3_nt: TGCGCCAGCAGCTCGGGACAATACTACACTGAAGCTTTCTTT

j_call: TRBJ1-6
clone_size: -
v_call: TRBV2
d_call: -
cdr3_aa: CASSYRRANSPLHF
cdr3_nt: TGTGCCAGCAGTTACCGGCGGGCGAATTCACCCCTCCACTTT

j_call: TRBJ1-2
clone_size: -
v_call: TRBV10-3
d_call: -
cdr3_aa: CAISGIGGSNYGYTF
cdr3_nt: TGTGCCATCAGTGGAATAGGTGGGTCTAACTATGGCTACACCTTC

j_call: TRBJ1-5
clone_size: -
v_call: TRBV4-2
d_call: -
cdr3_aa: CASSQDLYWANQPQHF
cdr3_nt: TGTGCCAGCAGCCAAGATCTTTATTGGGCCAATCAGCCCCAGCATTTT

j_call: TRBJ2-7
clone_size: -
v_call: TRBV9
d_call: -
cdr3_aa: CASSATTSSYEQYF
cdr3_nt: TGTGCCAGCTCGGCCACGACTAGCTCCTACGAGCAGTACTTC

j_call: TRBJ2-7
clone_size: -
v_call: TRBV30
d_call: -
cdr3_aa: CAWKPTAAGEQYF
cdr3_nt: TGTGCCTGGAAACCGACAGCGGCGGGGGAGCAGTACTTC

j_call: TRBJ1-3
clone_size: once
v_call: TRBV27
d_call: TRBD1
cdr3_aa: CASSPIGTGSGNTIYF
cdr3_nt: TGTGCCAGCAGTCCAATCGGGACAGGCTCTGGAAACACCATATATTTT

j_call: TRBJ1-2
clone_size: -
v_call: TRBV30
d_call: -
cdr3_aa: CAWRGDPDIYGYTF
cdr3_nt: TGTGCCTGGAGGGGGGACCCCGATATCTATGGCTACACCTTC

j_call: TRBJ1-2
clone_size: -
v_call: TRBV30
d_call: -
cdr3_aa: CAWQDRGPSEHTF
cdr3_nt: TGTGCCTGGCAAGACCGGGGCCCTAGTGAGCACACCTTC

j_call: TRBJ1-2
clone_size: -
v_call: TRBV7-2
d_call: TRBD1
cdr3_aa: CASSSDRGYGYTF
cdr3_nt: TGTGCCAGCAGCTCCGACAGGGGCTATGGCTACACCTTC

j_call: TRBJ1-1
clone_size: -
v_call: TRBV3-1/TRBV3-2
d_call: -
cdr3_aa: CASSQDGLRVNTEAFF
cdr3_nt: TGTGCCAGCAGCCAAGACGGCCTCCGCGTGAACACTGAAGCTTTCTTT